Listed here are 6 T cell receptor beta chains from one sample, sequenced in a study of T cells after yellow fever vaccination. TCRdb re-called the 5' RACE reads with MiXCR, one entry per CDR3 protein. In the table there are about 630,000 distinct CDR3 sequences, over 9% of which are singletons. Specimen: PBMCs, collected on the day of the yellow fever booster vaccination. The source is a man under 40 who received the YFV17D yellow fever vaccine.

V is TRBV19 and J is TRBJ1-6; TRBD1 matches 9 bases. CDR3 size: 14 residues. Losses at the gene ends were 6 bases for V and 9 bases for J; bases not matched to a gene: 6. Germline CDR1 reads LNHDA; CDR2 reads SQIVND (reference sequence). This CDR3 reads CASSPGTGPSPLHF. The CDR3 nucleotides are TGTGCCAGTAGCCCCGGGACAGGGCCTTCACCCCTCCACTTT.

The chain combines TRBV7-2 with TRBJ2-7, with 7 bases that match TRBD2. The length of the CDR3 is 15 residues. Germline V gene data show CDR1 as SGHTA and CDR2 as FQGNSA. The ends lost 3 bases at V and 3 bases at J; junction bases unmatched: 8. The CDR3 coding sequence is TGTGCCAGCAGCTTTCAGCTAGCGGCCGGCTACGAGCAGTACTTC. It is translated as CASSFQLAAGYEQYF.

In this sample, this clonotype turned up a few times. The DNA of the CDR3 is TGCAGTGCTAGAGTTGCGGGACTTAACAATGAGCAGTTCTTC. Translated: CSARVAGLNNEQFF. The chain is built from TRBV20-1 and TRBJ2-1; D is possibly TRBD2 (6 bases). This CDR3 has 14 amino acids. CDR1 is DFQATT and CDR2 is SNEGSKA in the germline V gene (reference sequence). Trimming stripped 1 base from V and 5 bases from J, with 12 bases between.

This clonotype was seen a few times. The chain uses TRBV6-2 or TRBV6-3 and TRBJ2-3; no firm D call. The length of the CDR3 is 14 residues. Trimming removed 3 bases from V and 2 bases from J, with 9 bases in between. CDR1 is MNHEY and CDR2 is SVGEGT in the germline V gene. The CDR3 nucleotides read TGTGCCAGCAGTTATTGGGGTGACACAGATACGCAGTATTTT. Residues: CASSYWGDTDTQYF.

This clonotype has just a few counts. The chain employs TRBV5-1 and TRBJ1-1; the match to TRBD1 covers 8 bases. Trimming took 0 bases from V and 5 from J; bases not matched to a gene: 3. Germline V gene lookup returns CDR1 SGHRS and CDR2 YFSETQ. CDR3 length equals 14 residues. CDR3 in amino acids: CASSLGQGWTEAFF. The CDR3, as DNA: TGCGCCAGCAGCTTGGGACAGGGGTGGACTGAAGCTTTCTTT.

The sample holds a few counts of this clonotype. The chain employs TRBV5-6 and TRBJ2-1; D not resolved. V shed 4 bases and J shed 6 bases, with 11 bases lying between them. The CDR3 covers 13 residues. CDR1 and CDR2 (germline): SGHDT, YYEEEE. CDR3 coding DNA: TGTGCCAGCAGCACGGTACCTTTCAATGAGCAGTTCTTC. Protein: CASSTVPFNEQFF. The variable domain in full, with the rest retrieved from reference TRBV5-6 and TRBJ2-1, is DAGVTQSPTHLIKTRGQQVTLRCSPKSGHDTVSWYQQALGQGPQFIFQYYEEEERQRGNFPDRFSGHQFPNYSSELNVNALLLGDSALYLCASSTVPFNEQFFGPGTRLTVL.